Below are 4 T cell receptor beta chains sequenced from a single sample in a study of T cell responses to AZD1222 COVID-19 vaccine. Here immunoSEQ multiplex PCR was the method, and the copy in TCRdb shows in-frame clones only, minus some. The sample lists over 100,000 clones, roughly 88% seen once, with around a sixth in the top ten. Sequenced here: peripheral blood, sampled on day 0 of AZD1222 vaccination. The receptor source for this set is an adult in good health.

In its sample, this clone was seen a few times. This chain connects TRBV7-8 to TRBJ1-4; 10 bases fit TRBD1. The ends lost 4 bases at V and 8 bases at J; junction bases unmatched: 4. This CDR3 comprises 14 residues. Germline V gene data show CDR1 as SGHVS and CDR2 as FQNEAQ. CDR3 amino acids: CASSSGQGREKLFF. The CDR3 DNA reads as TGTGCCAGCAGCTCGGGACAGGGGCGCGAAAAACTGTTTTTT. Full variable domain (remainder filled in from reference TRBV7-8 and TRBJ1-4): GAGVSQSPRYKVAKRGQDVALRCDPISGHVSLFWYQQALGQGPEFLTYFQNEAQLDKSGLPSDRFFAERPEGSVSTLKIQRTQQEDSAVYLCASSSGQGREKLFFGSGTQLSVL.

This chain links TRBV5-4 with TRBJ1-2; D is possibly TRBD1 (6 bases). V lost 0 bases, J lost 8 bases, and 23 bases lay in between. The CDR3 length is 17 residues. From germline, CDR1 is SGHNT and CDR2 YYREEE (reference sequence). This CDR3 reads CASSLESRARGAGGYTF. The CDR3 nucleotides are TGTGCCAGCAGCTTGGAGTCGCGAGCCAGGGGCGCGGGGGGCTACACCTTC.

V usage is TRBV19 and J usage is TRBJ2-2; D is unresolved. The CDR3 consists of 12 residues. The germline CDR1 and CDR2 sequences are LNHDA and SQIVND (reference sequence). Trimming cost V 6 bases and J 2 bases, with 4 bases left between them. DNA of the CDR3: TGTGCCAGTAGCCAAAACACCGGGGAGCTGTTTTTT. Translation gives CASSQNTGELFF.

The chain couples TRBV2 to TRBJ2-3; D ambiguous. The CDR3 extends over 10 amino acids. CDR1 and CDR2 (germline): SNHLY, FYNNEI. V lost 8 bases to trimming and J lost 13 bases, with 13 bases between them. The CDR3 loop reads CASSLEREYF. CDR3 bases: TGTGCCAGCTCATTAGAACGGGAGTATTTT.